These T cell receptor beta chains were read from a single sample in a study of blood T cells in healthy people across ages. Each CDR3 protein gets one entry after TCRdb re-called the 5' RACE reads with MiXCR. The repertoire has around 1.5 million distinct CDR3 sequences, roughly 40% of them found once; the top ten carry roughly 7.9%. Material: blood. Receptors were obtained from a woman aged 18 to 35 in good health. Both conserved end residues are part of each CDR3.

CDR3,V,J
CASSRHRVAGIDEQYF,TRBV6-5,TRBJ2-7
CASSRTDRQYF,TRBV3-1,TRBJ2-5
CASSIGTSEETQYF,TRBV9,TRBJ2-5
CASSYSSQRGHRGTDTQYF,TRBV6-5,TRBJ2-3
CASTAQGLLGTQYF,TRBV28,TRBJ2-5
CASRDWLAGHTDTQYF,TRBV6-1,TRBJ2-3
CASSFKGSGEAFF,TRBV12-3/TRBV12-4,TRBJ1-1
CASNPRGLAGSYEQYF,TRBV5-1,TRBJ2-7
CASTDGTVSSYEQYF,TRBV5-1,TRBJ2-7
CASSSPTGGSTDTQYF,TRBV5-4,TRBJ2-3
CASSYSWDRENQPQHF,TRBV6-5,TRBJ1-5
CATSRDGGQGTDTQYF,TRBV15,TRBJ2-3
CASSTGLTRGTDTQYF,TRBV6-6,TRBJ2-3
CASSSGFSGGAYEQYF,TRBV11-2,TRBJ2-7
CSVEGLAGARNEQFF,TRBV29-1,TRBJ2-1
CAGSSYRGADGYTF,TRBV7-9,TRBJ1-2
CATASSFEQFF,TRBV15,TRBJ2-1
CASSANRDILSGANVLTF,TRBV5-1,TRBJ2-6
CASSLTSWVVRRNQETQYF,TRBV11-2,TRBJ2-5
CASSEGTTFKAGANVLTF,TRBV2,TRBJ2-6
CASRNGLAGDLLYF,TRBV12-3/TRBV12-4,TRBJ2-5
CASSPVRDFYNEQFF,TRBV18,TRBJ2-1
CASSALTGGLGNTIYF,TRBV12-3/TRBV12-4,TRBJ1-3
CASSYVGGGPYNEQYF,TRBV6-5,TRBJ2-7
CASSLDGTGRIYGYTF,TRBV7-2,TRBJ1-2
CASSQAGRPRGEKLFF,TRBV4-1,TRBJ1-4
CAISDGTGATDTQYF,TRBV10-3,TRBJ2-3
CSARDSLRGNEQFF,TRBV20-1,TRBJ2-1
CSGTFYSPGTSTDTQYF,TRBV20-1,TRBJ2-3
CASSSSGLQNTGELFF,TRBV7-8,TRBJ2-2
CAISGATANTEAFF,TRBV10-3,TRBJ1-1
CSARAGDNEKLFF,TRBV20-1,TRBJ1-4
CASTLPRAGELFF,TRBV2,TRBJ2-2
CTSSLGVKVSTIYF,TRBV12-3/TRBV12-4,TRBJ1-3
CASSQERGPGTYEQYF,TRBV4-1,TRBJ2-7
CASSLGAGFHNEQFF,TRBV11-2,TRBJ2-1
CASSLGTTSGANNEQFF,TRBV7-2,TRBJ2-1
CASSFAGKPYGQYF,TRBV9,TRBJ2-7
CAWSSKGGKSYGYTF,TRBV30,TRBJ1-2
CASRAAGTIKTEAFF,TRBV2,TRBJ1-1
CAWSFRAEQYF,TRBV30,TRBJ2-7
CAGSLSPSSGANVLTF,TRBV7-2,TRBJ2-6
CASSPTGAGDTQYF,TRBV3-1,TRBJ2-3
CASGSGQVSTEAFF,TRBV12-5,TRBJ1-1
CASSLPRLADTQETQYF,TRBV4-1,TRBJ2-5
CASSAYATGNEQYF,TRBV2,TRBJ2-7
CASSVEPARHQETQYF,TRBV9,.